This T cell receptor (beta chain) was obtained from a study of T-cell reconstitution after alpha-beta-depleted transplantation in children. Study-wide points: Fresh T-cell production supplied most of the T-cell counts and diversity seen one year after transplant. In patients about two months after transplant, alpha-beta T cells reportedly arose from several hundred expanded graft clones.

Per the germline V gene, CDR1 is MDHEN and CDR2 is SYDVKM. The germline V and J ends were trimmed by 6 bases and 9 bases, with 30 bases remaining between them. The CDR3 length is 18 residues. TCRbeta library preparation incorporated unique molecular identifiers. TCRdb itself ran the PCR reads through MiXCR, one entry per CDR3 protein. The repertoire has fewer than 550,000 distinct CDR3 sequences, approximately 10% of them found once; the top ten carry 14%. With regard to this clonotype: Its antigen remains unknown.

This receptor was obtained from a female patient between 2 and 15 years old who had a stem cell transplant for aplastic anemia, so the T cells may come from the graft donor. The chain has TRBV28 and TRBJ2-1; D may be TRBD1 (7 bases). The sample in question was PBMCs, mostly from graft donor cells, obtained 180 days after TCRalphabeta/CD19-depleted stem cell transplant. CDR3 bases: TGTGCCAGCAGCTTCGCCCCAGGAAGACAGGGAGGCTGGGGTGAGCAGTTCTTC. Its translation: CASSFAPGRQGGWGEQFF.